The rows below give T cell receptor beta chains drawn from one sample of a study of a mutant IDH1 vaccine in newly diagnosed glioma. TCRdb's table, derived via immunoSEQ multiplex PCR, lists solely in-frame clones and lacks some. The sample has 60,000 to 85,000 clones, approximately 85% seen once. Antigens for these TCRs are unknown. The sample in question was PBMCs, obtained from a glioma patient whose treatment included an IDH1 peptide vaccine. These receptors all come from a woman aged 45-65 years with glioma. Each CDR3 is given with its conserved first and last residue. D genes are given only for firm matches. Part of the rows lack a size; the others show once, few, many or a class for expanded clones.

clone size: .; V gene: TRBV6-5; J gene: TRBJ2-2; D gene: .; CDR3 DNA: TGTGCCAGCAGTTATCAAGCGCCGACCGGGGAGCTGTTTTTT; CDR3 protein: CASSYQAPTGELFF
clone size: .; V gene: TRBV4-1; J gene: TRBJ2-3; D gene: TRBD2; CDR3 DNA: TGCGCCAGCAGCCAAAAGATAACGGGAGGATTCGCAGATACGCAGTATTTT; CDR3 protein: CASSQKITGGFADTQYF
clone size: medium-sized; V gene: TRBV5-5; J gene: TRBJ1-5; D gene: .; CDR3 DNA: TGTGCCAGCAGCCCAGGGTCGCTAGATCTGGGCAATCAGCCCCAGCATTTT; CDR3 protein: CASSPGSLDLGNQPQHF
clone size: .; V gene: TRBV28; J gene: TRBJ2-1; D gene: TRBD2; CDR3 DNA: TGTGCCAGCAGGCCGGGACTAGCGGGAGTCATCTACAATGAGCAGTTCTTC; CDR3 protein: CASRPGLAGVIYNEQFF
clone size: .; V gene: TRBV4-2; J gene: TRBJ2-1; D gene: TRBD2; CDR3 DNA: TGTGCCAGCAGCCAAGGGCTAGCGGGGTCATCCTACAATGAGCAGTTCTTC; CDR3 protein: CASSQGLAGSSYNEQFF
clone size: .; V gene: TRBV10-2; J gene: TRBJ1-1; D gene: .; CDR3 DNA: TGCGCCAGCAGTGAGTCGATGAACACTGAAGCTTTCTTT; CDR3 protein: CASSESMNTEAFF
clone size: few; V gene: TRBV15; J gene: TRBJ1-1; D gene: .; CDR3 DNA: TGTGCCACCAGCAGATCCGGACTCAGGGGCACTGAAGCTTTCTTT; CDR3 protein: CATSRSGLRGTEAFF
clone size: once; V gene: TRBV2; J gene: TRBJ2-7; D gene: TRBD2; CDR3 DNA: TGTGCCAGTACTAAGACTAGCGGATCCTACGAGCAGTACTTC; CDR3 protein: CASTKTSGSYEQYF
clone size: many; V gene: TRBV6-5; J gene: TRBJ1-2; D gene: TRBD1; CDR3 DNA: TGTGCCAGCAGTACCGACCCCGGGACAGCTCGTGGCTACACCTTC; CDR3 protein: CASSTDPGTARGYTF
clone size: .; V gene: TRBV5-4; J gene: TRBJ2-1; D gene: TRBD2; CDR3 DNA: TGTGCCAGCAGCTTGACTAGCGGGGCTGATCTCAATGAGCAGTTCTTC; CDR3 protein: CASSLTSGADLNEQFF
clone size: .; V gene: TRBV30; J gene: TRBJ2-7; D gene: .; CDR3 DNA: TGTGCCTGGAACAGGGAGTACGAGCAGTACTTC; CDR3 protein: CAWNREYEQYF
clone size: .; V gene: TRBV19; J gene: TRBJ2-7; D gene: .; CDR3 DNA: TGTGCCAGTAGCGAACGGTTTATCTCCTACGAGCAGTACTTC; CDR3 protein: CASSERFISYEQYF
clone size: .; V gene: TRBV6-5; J gene: TRBJ1-3; D gene: .; CDR3 DNA: TGTGCCAGCAGTTTGGGTACCTCTGGAAACACCATATATTTT; CDR3 protein: CASSLGTSGNTIYF
clone size: few; V gene: TRBV29-1; J gene: TRBJ1-4; D gene: .; CDR3 DNA: TGCAGCGCCCCCGGCAGGGCAACTAATGAAAAACTGTTTTTT; CDR3 protein: CSAPGRATNEKLFF
clone size: once; V gene: TRBV7-3; J gene: TRBJ2-1; D gene: .; CDR3 DNA: TGTGCCAGCAGCCCATCGACCTACAATGAGCAGTTCTTC; CDR3 protein: CASSPSTYNEQFF
clone size: once; V gene: TRBV19; J gene: TRBJ2-1; D gene: TRBD1; CDR3 DNA: TGTGCCAGTAGTCTGGGACAGATTAGACTGAATGAGCAGTTCTTC; CDR3 protein: CASSLGQIRLNEQFF
clone size: .; V gene: TRBV28; J gene: TRBJ1-2; D gene: .; CDR3 DNA: TGTGCCAGCACCGCCGGGACGAGGGGCTACACCTTC; CDR3 protein: CASTAGTRGYTF
clone size: .; V gene: TRBV9; J gene: TRBJ1-1; D gene: .; CDR3 DNA: TGTGCCAGCAGCGTAGATGCTTTGAACACTGAAGCTTTCTTT; CDR3 protein: CASSVDALNTEAFF
clone size: .; V gene: TRBV15; J gene: TRBJ2-7; D gene: .; CDR3 DNA: TGTGCCACCAGCAGAGATGCAGGGCCAAGGGAGCAGTACTTC; CDR3 protein: CATSRDAGPREQYF
clone size: .; V gene: TRBV13; J gene: TRBJ1-2; D gene: .; CDR3 DNA: TGTGCCAGCAGCTTAGGGGCCAGGGGAGGCTATGGCTACACCTTC; CDR3 protein: CASSLGARGGYGYTF
clone size: once; V gene: TRBV7-7; J gene: TRBJ2-5; D gene: .; CDR3 DNA: TGTGCTAGCAGCAGGGACTTCCAAGAGACCCAGTACTTC; CDR3 protein: CASSRDFQETQYF
clone size: few; V gene: TRBV29-1; J gene: TRBJ1-1; D gene: .; CDR3 DNA: TGCAGCGTTGAATCCACTGAAGCTTTCTTT; CDR3 protein: CSVESTEAFF
clone size: .; V gene: TRBV19; J gene: TRBJ1-1; D gene: TRBD1; CDR3 DNA: TGTGCCAGTAGCTCGGGACAGTACATGAACACTGAAGCTTTCTTT; CDR3 protein: CASSSGQYMNTEAFF
clone size: .; V gene: TRBV28; J gene: TRBJ2-3; D gene: .; CDR3 DNA: TGTGCCAGCAGTTCCAGGTGGGCCGATACGCAGTATTTT; CDR3 protein: CASSSRWADTQYF
clone size: once; V gene: TRBV7-7; J gene: TRBJ2-5; D gene: .; CDR3 DNA: TGTGCTAGCAGCCCGGAATTTGTGGTTCGGGAGACCCAGTACTTC; CDR3 protein: CASSPEFVVRETQYF
clone size: .; V gene: TRBV11-3; J gene: TRBJ2-2; D gene: .; CDR3 DNA: TGTGCCAGCAGCTTAGTCCCCGGGGAGCTGTTTTTT; CDR3 protein: CASSLVPGELFF
clone size: .; V gene: TRBV7-9; J gene: TRBJ2-1; D gene: .; CDR3 DNA: TGTGCCAGCAGCTTAGGGTGGGCGACCTGGGATGAGCAGTTCTTC; CDR3 protein: CASSLGWATWDEQFF
clone size: .; V gene: TRBV7-2; J gene: TRBJ2-7; D gene: TRBD2; CDR3 DNA: TGTGCCAGCAGCTTAGGTAGACTAGCGGGGCGCTACGAGCAGTACTTC; CDR3 protein: CASSLGRLAGRYEQYF
clone size: .; V gene: TRBV2; J gene: TRBJ2-5; D gene: TRBD1; CDR3 DNA: TGTGCCAGCAGCAGCTTGACAGGGGCTAGGGAGACCCAGTACTTC; CDR3 protein: CASSSLTGARETQYF
clone size: .; V gene: TRBV6-5; J gene: TRBJ1-5; D gene: TRBD1; CDR3 DNA: TGTGCCAGCAGTGGACAGGGGGCACATCAGCCCCAGCATTTT; CDR3 protein: CASSGQGAHQPQHF
clone size: .; V gene: TRBV10-3; J gene: TRBJ2-7; D gene: TRBD1; CDR3 DNA: TGTGCCATCAGTGAGAGTGGGACAGGGAAGTACGAGCAGTACTTC; CDR3 protein: CAISESGTGKYEQYF
clone size: .; V gene: TRBV11-2; J gene: TRBJ2-3; D gene: .; CDR3 DNA: TGTGCCAGCAGCTTAGCGGGATTCAGCACAGATACGCAGTATTTT; CDR3 protein: CASSLAGFSTDTQYF
clone size: .; V gene: TRBV6-6; J gene: TRBJ1-5; D gene: .; CDR3 DNA: TGTGCCAGCAGTTTAGATGGGAACCAGCCCCAGCATTTT; CDR3 protein: CASSLDGNQPQHF
clone size: few; V gene: TRBV5-1; J gene: TRBJ1-1; D gene: TRBD1; CDR3 DNA: TGCGCCAGCAGCTTAAGGACAGGGGGCACTGAAGCTTTCTTT; CDR3 protein: CASSLRTGGTEAFF
clone size: .; V gene: TRBV2; J gene: TRBJ2-7; D gene: .; CDR3 DNA: TGTGCCAGCGCTGGGACAGAGCAGTACTTC; CDR3 protein: CASAGTEQYF
clone size: .; V gene: TRBV5-6; J gene: TRBJ2-3; D gene: TRBD2; CDR3 DNA: TGTGCCAGCAGCACAGGACTAGCGATGACAGATACGCAGTATTTT; CDR3 protein: CASSTGLAMTDTQYF
clone size: .; V gene: TRBV6-1; J gene: TRBJ2-7; D gene: .; CDR3 DNA: TGTGCCAGCAGTGTGGCAGGCTACGAGCAGTACTTC; CDR3 protein: CASSVAGYEQYF
clone size: .; V gene: TRBV6-5; J gene: TRBJ2-3; D gene: .; CDR3 DNA: TGTGCCAGCAGTAGGAAGACAACTAGCACAGATACGCAGTATTTT; CDR3 protein: CASSRKTTSTDTQYF
clone size: .; V gene: TRBV9; J gene: TRBJ2-3; D gene: .; CDR3 DNA: TGTGCCAGCAGCGGATCACGAGGCGCATCTAGCACAGATACGCAGTATTTT; CDR3 protein: CASSGSRGASSTDTQYF
clone size: .; V gene: TRBV30; J gene: TRBJ1-4; D gene: .; CDR3 DNA: TGTGCCTGGGCCCCCGGGAGGGGAAAACTGTTTTTT; CDR3 protein: CAWAPGRGKLFF
clone size: .; V gene: TRBV2; J gene: TRBJ1-4; D gene: TRBD1; CDR3 DNA: TGTGCCAGCGGGACAGGGAGAGCAACTAATGAAAAACTGTTTTTT; CDR3 protein: CASGTGRATNEKLFF
clone size: .; V gene: TRBV10-3; J gene: TRBJ2-7; D gene: TRBD2; CDR3 DNA: TGTGCCATCAGTGCCGGGACTAGAGTATACGAGCAGTACTTC; CDR3 protein: CAISAGTRVYEQYF
clone size: .; V gene: TRBV28; J gene: TRBJ2-7; D gene: .; CDR3 DNA: TGTGCCAGCACCCCGGGACTTTTATACGAGCAGTACTTC; CDR3 protein: CASTPGLLYEQYF
clone size: .; V gene: TRBV30; J gene: TRBJ1-4; D gene: TRBD1; CDR3 DNA: TGTGCCTGGATCCGGGGACAGGGACGGTCCAGCGAAAAACTGTTTTTT; CDR3 protein: CAWIRGQGRSSEKLFF
clone size: .; V gene: TRBV7-9; J gene: TRBJ2-7; D gene: TRBD1; CDR3 DNA: TGTGCCAGCAGCACCGGGACAGGGATGGGATCCTACGAGCAGTACTTC; CDR3 protein: CASSTGTGMGSYEQYF
clone size: .; V gene: TRBV11-2; J gene: TRBJ2-2; D gene: .; CDR3 DNA: TGTGCCAGCAGCCCGCCCGGGGAGCTGTTTTTT; CDR3 protein: CASSPPGELFF
clone size: .; V gene: TRBV30; J gene: TRBJ2-4; D gene: TRBD1; CDR3 DNA: TGTGCCTGGAGTGAGGGCCAGACAGGGCTGGACATTCAGTACTTC; CDR3 protein: CAWSEGQTGLDIQYF
clone size: few; V gene: TRBV7-9; J gene: TRBJ1-5; D gene: TRBD1; CDR3 DNA: TGTGCCAGCAGCTCCGGGACAGGGGTGTTTGATCAGCCCCAGCATTTT; CDR3 protein: CASSSGTGVFDQPQHF
clone size: .; V gene: TRBV7-3; J gene: TRBJ2-5; D gene: .; CDR3 DNA: TGTGCCAGCAGCAAAGAACCTACAGGGACCCAGTACTTC; CDR3 protein: CASSKEPTGTQYF